This T cell receptor (beta chain) emerged from a study of vaccination effects on CD4 cells after COVID-19. About the research overall: The second dose preceded post-vaccine samples by a median of 72 days.

ViraFEST expansion of antigen-specific CD4+ T cells with viral peptide pools preceded sequencing. Culture lasted about 11 days before CD4+ T cell isolation. BNT162b2 vaccine or mRNA-1273 vaccine was given to participants in two doses. Vaccine recipients lacked prior SARS-CoV-2 infection and had negative nucleocapsid antibodies. To note about this clone: Its antigen is unknown.

Germline CDR1 is LGHDT and CDR2 is YNNKEL (reference sequence). V was pared by 3 bases and J by 6 bases, with 0 bases of the junction left unmatched. The CDR3 totals 13 residues. Clones were sequenced by immunoSEQ multiplex PCR, and TCRdb holds only the in-frame ones, with some missing. The sample includes 15,000 to 20,000 clones, 70% to 80% of them seen just once. This sequence joins TRBV3-1 (or the pseudogene TRBV3-2) and TRBJ1-1; TRBD1 aligns across 11 bases. This TCR was sampled from a human donor who received a COVID-19 vaccine. The specimen comprised CD4+ T cells from PBMCs cultured with HCoV-NL63 spike peptides, sampled after COVID-19 vaccination. The CDR3 is CASSQDRGPEAFF. The CDR3, as DNA: TGTGCCAGCAGCCAGGACAGGGGGCCTGAAGCTTTCTTT.